This T cell receptor beta chain is from a study of cytomegalovirus exposure and HLA in healthy donors. It was with 60 Vbeta and 13 Jbeta primers that the PCR ran. TCRdb's copy holds only in-frame clones and misses some; the assay was immunoSEQ multiplex PCR. Found here are around 160,000 clones, over 80% of them singletons; the top ten hold roughly 1.4%. This CDR3 contains 14 residues. V trimming: 4 bases; J trimming: 6 bases; junction bases outside the gene matches: 7. Germline V gene sequence: CDR1 SGHRS, CDR2 YFSETQ. The J gene is TRBJ1-1, the V gene TRBV5-1, with TRBD1 matching over 9 bases. The source material was PBMCs. This TCR derives from a woman between 18 and 30 years old in good health and CMV-seronegative. The CDR3 region has the DNA TGCGCCAGCAGCAAGGACAGGGGAAAGTCTGAAGCTTTCTTT. Translated: CASSKDRGKSEAFF.